The 27 T cell receptor beta chains listed next were all sequenced from one sample in a study of OX40 agonist ivuxolimab in advanced cancers. Data came from immunoSEQ multiplex PCR; TCRdb stores just in-frame clones and leaves some out. Here the sample spans over 70,000 clones, around 89% being singletons. This sample comprised CD4+ or CD8+ T cells sorted from blood, obtained in a trial of the OX40 agonist ivuxolimab. The source is an adult with an advanced solid tumor such as melanoma, head and neck, liver or kidney cancer.

The rearrangement links TRBV7-9 to TRBJ2-3; 7 nucleotides line up with TRBD2. Germline values: CDR1 SEHNR, CDR2 FQNEAQ (reference sequence). The CDR3 consists of 15 residues. Trimming removed 4 bases from V and 6 bases from J; junction bases left unmatched: 10. This chain's CDR3 is CASSSARRERDTQYF. The CDR3 nucleotides are TGTGCCAGCAGCTCCGCTCGGCGGGAGAGGGATACGCAGTATTTT.

Only one count was recorded for this clone. The chain uses TRBV11-2 and TRBJ1-3; a weak D match, TRBD1 (5 bases). V lost 2 bases and J 1 base, leaving 15 bases between the germline ends. This CDR3 contains 17 residues. Germline V gives CDR1 SGHAT, CDR2 FQNNGV. CDR3 in DNA: TGTGCCAGCAGCTTATTGCCGGGGGAGGGTTCTGGAAACACCATATATTTT. It codes for CASSLLPGEGSGNTIYF.

This clone was seen only once. The chain combines TRBV30 with TRBJ2-7; D not certain. There are 12 residues in the CDR3. Germline V gene data show CDR1 as GTSNPN and CDR2 as SVGIG (reference sequence). Trimming pared 2 bases from V and 1 base from J, leaving 6 bases between. The CDR3 nucleotides read TGTGCCTGGAGTAGGTCTTCCTACGAGCAGTACTTC. Translated, it gives CAWSRSSYEQYF.

V is TRBV5-1 and J is TRBJ1-4; no clear D gene. The CDR3 sequence is 17 residues long. V lost 0 bases and J 3 bases, leaving 15 bases between the germline ends. Per germline, CDR1 SGHRS and CDR2 YFSETQ. The CDR3 coding sequence is TGCGCCAGCAGCTTGGGAGGGATTATCCGAGCTAATGAAAAACTGTTTTTT. Its translation is CASSLGGIIRANEKLFF. Full variable domain (remainder filled in from reference TRBV5-1 and TRBJ1-4): KAGVTQTPRYLIKTRGQQVTLSCSPISGHRSVSWYQQTPGQGLQFLFEYFSETQRNKGNFPGRFSGRQFSNSRSEMNVSTLELGDSALYLCASSLGGIIRANEKLFFGSGTQLSVL.

This clone has only one observation. A read error may produce the germline difference seen at one junction end. The rearrangement uses TRBV5-1 and TRBJ1-1, with D possibly TRBD1 on 5 matching bases. The CDR3 has 15 residues. CDR1 is SGHRS and CDR2 is YFSETQ in the germline V gene. The CDR3 loop reads CASSLVGVLNTEAFF. The CDR3, as DNA: TGTGCCAGCAGCTTGGTGGGGGTCCTGAACACTGAAGCTTTCTTT.

The chain combines TRBV9 with TRBJ1-2; TRBD1 might be the D (5 bases). CDR1 and CDR2 (germline): SGDLS, YYNGEE. The length of the CDR3 is 16 residues. Trimming removed 0 bases at V and 0 bases at J, with 12 bases between. CDR3 sequence reads: CASSVGGGPANYGYTF. The CDR3 bases are TGTGCCAGCAGCGTAGGTGGGGGACCCGCTAACTATGGCTACACCTTC. The variable domain in full, with the rest retrieved from reference TRBV9 and TRBJ1-2, is DSGVTQTPKHLITATGQRVTLRCSPRSGDLSVYWYQQSLDQGLQFLIQYYNGEERAKGNILERFSAQQFPDLHSELNLSSLELGDSALYFCASSVGGGPANYGYTFGSGTRLTVV.

A single count supports this clone. The chain links TRBV10-3 to TRBJ2-7; D is ambiguous. The CDR3 is 9 amino acids. V lost 9 bases to trimming and J lost 5 bases, with 5 bases between them. Germline V gene sequence: CDR1 ENHRY, CDR2 SYGVKD. The CDR3: CAIGNEQYF. In DNA, the CDR3 is TGTGCCATAGGAAACGAGCAGTACTTC.

The chain employs TRBV6-6 and TRBJ2-2; D gene uncertain. The V and J ends lost 2 bases and 6 bases respectively, with 13 bases between them. The CDR3 extends over 15 amino acids. Germline V gene lookup returns CDR1 MNHNY and CDR2 SVGAGI (reference sequence). The DNA of the CDR3 is TGTGCCAGCAGTTACGGGGTCGGTGTAGCCGGGGAGCTGTTTTTT. It encodes CASSYGVGVAGELFF.

This clone was counted only a few times. The chain recombines TRBV20-1 with TRBJ1-4; D is possibly TRBD1 (5 bases). Germline V gene data show CDR1 as DFQATT and CDR2 as SNEGSKA (reference sequence). This CDR3 is 11 amino acids long. The ends were cut back, 4 bases at V and 5 bases at J, with 5 bases in the middle. The CDR3 region has the DNA TGCAGTGCTACAGGGAATGAAAAACTGTTTTTT. Its translation: CSATGNEKLFF.

The chain combines TRBV5-1 with TRBJ2-1; TRBD2 matches 8 bases. V shed 1 base, J shed 7 bases, and the junction held 7 bases outside the gene matches. The CDR3 is 15 amino acids. CDR1 and CDR2 (germline): SGHRS, YFSETQ. CDR3 nucleotides: TGCGCCAGCAGCTTGCTGTTGCGGGAGGAGAATGAGCAGTTCTTC. Encoded protein: CASSLLLREENEQFF.

This clone was seen at least ten times. The V call is TRBV5-1, the J call TRBJ2-7; 8 nucleotides line up with TRBD1. This CDR3 comprises 16 residues. Germline values: CDR1 SGHRS, CDR2 YFSETQ. J gave up 3 bases and V 3 bases, and 11 bases lay outside the gene matches. The chain's CDR3 is CASSSVTGTGSYEQYF. The CDR3, as DNA: TGCGCCAGCAGCTCGGTTACCGGGACAGGAAGCTACGAGCAGTACTTC.

The CDR3 protein is CASRETSGRGNEQYF. For the CDR3, the DNA is TGTGCCAGCAGGGAGACTAGCGGGAGGGGGAACGAGCAGTACTTC. The chain joins TRBV28 to TRBJ2-7, with 14 nucleotides matching TRBD2. This CDR3 is built from 15 residues. Germline V gene data show CDR1 as MDHEN and CDR2 as SYDVKM. V lost 6 bases to trimming and J lost 5 bases; unmatched junction nucleotides: 6.

The chain is built from TRBV14 and TRBJ2-5; TRBD1 is a possible D gene (5 bases). The CDR3 extends over 13 amino acids. Germline V lookup: CDR1 SGHDN, CDR2 FVKESK. V dropped 9 bases and J dropped 7 bases, with 18 bases sitting between them. The CDR3 DNA follows: TGTGCCAGGGGGCCCGAACCATTCGGGACCCAGTACTTC. Encoded protein: CARGPEPFGTQYF.

This clone was detected a few times. The chain has TRBV7-3 and TRBJ2-3, with D possibly matching TRBD2 (5 bases). The CDR3 runs to 15 residues. The germline CDR1 and CDR2 sequences are SGHTA and FQGTGA. The V and J ends lost 6 bases and 4 bases respectively, with 17 bases between them. This CDR3 reads CASSKDPGGADTQYF. CDR3 nucleotide sequence: TGTGCCAGCAGTAAGGACCCCGGAGGAGCAGATACGCAGTATTTT.

The chain links TRBV7-9 to TRBJ2-7; 7 bases align to TRBD1. Germline V lookup: CDR1 SEHNR, CDR2 FQNEAQ (reference sequence). V trimming: 5 bases; J trimming: 4 bases; junction bases outside the gene matches: 11. This CDR3 has 15 residues. CDR3 bases: TGTGCCAGCAGCGCAGACAGGGCGATTCGGTACGAGCAGTACTTC. Translation gives CASSADRAIRYEQYF.

This CDR3 is CASSADRPPREQFF. The CDR3 nucleotides are TGTGCCAGCAGCGCCGACAGGCCCCCACGGGAGCAGTTCTTC. The rearrangement uses TRBV25-1 and TRBJ2-1, with D possibly being TRBD1 (6 bases). CDR3 length: 14 amino acids. Germline lookup yields CDR1 MGHDK and CDR2 SYGVNS. V gave up 6 bases and J gave up 10 bases, with 19 bases separating them.

The V and J genes are TRBV11-2 and TRBJ1-2, with D uncertain. The CDR3 runs to 15 residues. In germline, CDR1 is SGHAT, CDR2 FQNNGV. Trimming took off 3 bases at V and 4 bases at J, with 15 bases between the two ends. CDR3 DNA sequence: TGTGCCAGCAGCTTTCTTCCAGGCACGATCTATGGCTACACCTTC. As protein: CASSFLPGTIYGYTF.

The V call is TRBV12-5, the J call TRBJ2-1; 9 nucleotides match TRBD1. The germline gives CDR1 LGHNT, CDR2 FRNRAP. The CDR3 has 15 residues. The J segment lost 4 bases and the V segment lost 6 bases, leaving 7 bases of the junction unmatched. DNA for the CDR3: TGTGCTAGTGGGAATTACAGGGGGCAGTACAATGAGCAGTTCTTC. Its protein is CASGNYRGQYNEQFF.

The gene calls are TRBV4-1 and TRBJ1-4, with 9 positions matching TRBD1. Per the germline V gene, CDR1 is MGHRA and CDR2 is YSYEKL. V shed 4 bases and J 6 bases; nucleotides not matched to a gene: 3. There are 14 residues in the CDR3. CDR3 sequence reads: CASSLGTGYEKLFF. The CDR3 bases are TGCGCCAGCAGCCTCGGGACAGGGTATGAAAAACTGTTTTTT.

This clone was counted only a few times. The chain uses TRBV4-1 and TRBJ1-5; no clear D. Germline CDR1 and CDR2: MGHRA and YSYEKL. The CDR3 loop spans 14 amino acids. Trimming cost V 0 bases and J 4 bases, with 7 bases left between them. Here the CDR3 reads CASSQDAENQPQHF. The DNA for the CDR3 is TGCGCCAGCAGCCAAGATGCCGAGAATCAGCCCCAGCATTTT.

The chain has TRBV7-9 and TRBJ1-1, with a possible D match to TRBD1 (6 bases). This CDR3 has 12 residues. V lost 5 bases and J lost 6, with 10 bases in between. Germline V lookup: CDR1 SEHNR, CDR2 FQNEAQ (reference sequence). The DNA for the CDR3 is TGTGCCAGCAGCGAACAGGGCCCTGAAGCTTTCTTT. Translating it yields CASSEQGPEAFF.

CDR3 coding DNA: TGTGCCAGCTCACCGCCGGGACAGGGATCCGGAAACACCATATATTTT. Protein product: CASSPPGQGSGNTIYF. V is TRBV18 and J is TRBJ1-3, with TRBD1 matching over 9 bases. Germline values: CDR1 KGHSH, CDR2 LQKENI. The CDR3 length is 16 residues. The junction had 7 bases not matched to a gene; V was cut back by 3 bases and J by 4 bases.

J is TRBJ2-7 and V is TRBV18; D remains unclear. Trimming took 2 bases from V and 2 from J, leaving 10 bases between them. The CDR3 is 14 amino acids. Germline CDR1 is KGHSH and CDR2 is LQKENI. CDR3 sequence (DNA): TGTGCCAGCTCACCATCGGACCTTACCTACGAGCAGTACTTC. Amino acids: CASSPSDLTYEQYF.

The chain recombines TRBV10-2 with TRBJ1-2; the D is unclear. This CDR3 region has 14 residues. V was pared by 2 bases and J by 2 bases, with 9 bases between. CDR1 is WSHSY, CDR2 SAAADI, per germline. CDR3 in amino acids: CASSELDSNYGYTF. CDR3 coding DNA: TGCGCCAGCAGTGAGCTCGACTCAAACTATGGCTACACCTTC.

The chain is built from TRBV11-2 and TRBJ1-2; 11 nucleotides agree with TRBD1. CDR3 size: 17 residues. The V and J ends lost 1 base and 7 bases, in that order; junction bases with no gene match: 11. The V gene's germline CDR1 is SGHAT and CDR2 FQNNGV. CDR3 nucleotides: TGTGCCAGCAGCTTAGGGGGACAGGGGGTACCGTTCGGTGGCTACACCTTC. Its protein product is CASSLGGQGVPFGGYTF.

J is TRBJ2-7 and V is TRBV5-8; TRBD1 matches at 7 bases. The CDR3 spans 16 residues. J lost 1 base, V lost 4 bases, and 11 bases had no gene match. CDR1 is SGHTS, CDR2 YDEGEE, per germline. CDR3 in DNA: TGTGCCAGCAGCCTCCATACAGGGGCACAATCCTACGAGCAGTACTTC. Its protein product is CASSLHTGAQSYEQYF.

The chain joins TRBV5-4 to TRBJ2-5, with a weak D call TRBD2 (7 bases). The CDR3 has 14 amino acids. Germline V gives CDR1 SGHNT, CDR2 YYREEE (reference sequence). V was cut by 3 bases and J by 4 bases, with 13 bases left in between. CDR3 amino acids: CASSYGQRGETQYF. The CDR3 DNA sequence: TGTGCCAGCAGCTACGGACAGCGGGGAGAGACCCAGTACTTC.